This T cell receptor beta chain was observed in a study of T cells in Graves' hyperthyroidism and ophthalmopathy. Study-level background: Peripheral blood was obtained at initial diagnosis, preceding any treatment. Study-level results: The blood repertoire included most of the expanded thyroid clonotypes above 0.001.

CDR1 MNHNS and CDR2 SASEGT come from the germline V gene. The CDR3 extends over 15 amino acids. In its sample, this clonotype was seen a few times. The antigen remains undetermined. Germline and junction disagree at one end, which may indicate a read error. Not enrolled were patients with uncontrolled infection, other autoimmune disease, pregnancy or lactation. The source of the PBMCs was around 9 ml of fresh peripheral blood. The investigators amplified TCR beta CDR3 regions from RNA transcripts. A first-round RT-PCR of the TCR CDR3 used the HTBI primer set. TCRdb independently ran MiXCR on the multiplex PCR reads; one entry per CDR3 protein. The top ten hold 13% of the sample, which has around 250,000 distinct CDR3 sequences, roughly 15% seen once.

The chain recombines TRBV6-1 with TRBJ1-2; TRBD1 aligns across 7 bases. The material sequenced was blood. The sequence was obtained from a woman aged 40 to 50 with Graves' hyperthyroidism that later progressed to Graves' ophthalmopathy. The CDR3 is CSSSTWTGNLYGYTF. The CDR3 DNA reads TGTTCCAGCAGTACCTGGACAGGAAACCTCTATGGCTACACCTTC.